The rows below give T cell receptor beta chains drawn from one sample of a study of OX40 agonist ivuxolimab in advanced cancers. Clones were read by immunoSEQ multiplex PCR, and TCRdb kept only the in-frame ones, dropping some. The sample has approximately 80,000 clones; about 89% are singletons. Sequenced here: CD4+ or CD8+ T cells sorted from blood, sampled in a trial of the OX40 agonist ivuxolimab. These receptors originate from an adult with an advanced solid tumor such as melanoma, head and neck, liver or kidney cancer. CDR3s include the opening cysteine and the closing phenylalanine or tryptophan. A D gene is named only where the DNA matches it firmly. Not all rows give a size; the values are once, few, many and, for expanded clones, a class.

v_call: TRBV4-3
j_call: TRBJ2-1
d_call: TRBD1
clone_size: .
cdr3_aa: CASSQGAATGNYNEQFF
cdr3_nt: TGCGCCAGCAGCCAAGGAGCCGCGACAGGGAATTACAATGAGCAGTTCTTC

v_call: TRBV18
j_call: TRBJ1-1
d_call: TRBD1
clone_size: .
cdr3_aa: CASSPYQGAILNTEAFF
cdr3_nt: TGTGCCAGCTCACCATATCAGGGGGCCATTCTCAACACTGAAGCTTTCTTT

v_call: TRBV6-5
j_call: TRBJ1-2
d_call: .
clone_size: .
cdr3_aa: CASRLTGSNGYTF
cdr3_nt: TGTGCCAGCAGACTCACAGGGTCCAATGGCTACACCTTC

v_call: TRBV18
j_call: TRBJ1-1
d_call: .
clone_size: .
cdr3_aa: CASSPPSLGYTEAFF
cdr3_nt: TGTGCCAGCTCACCGCCCTCTCTGGGGTACACTGAAGCTTTCTTT

v_call: TRBV20-1
j_call: TRBJ2-1
d_call: .
clone_size: .
cdr3_aa: CSARINEQFF
cdr3_nt: TGCAGTGCCCGCATCAATGAGCAGTTCTTC

v_call: TRBV11-3
j_call: TRBJ2-1
d_call: .
clone_size: .
cdr3_aa: CASSVGGDEQFF
cdr3_nt: TGTGCCAGCAGCGTAGGGGGGGATGAGCAGTTCTTC

v_call: TRBV5-1
j_call: TRBJ1-2
d_call: TRBD1
clone_size: .
cdr3_aa: CASRNGQGGYGYTF
cdr3_nt: TGCGCCAGCAGGAACGGACAGGGCGGCTATGGCTACACCTTC

v_call: TRBV11-3
j_call: TRBJ2-7
d_call: .
clone_size: .
cdr3_aa: CASRRIGGEQYF
cdr3_nt: TGTGCCAGCAGGAGAATCGGGGGCGAGCAGTACTTC

v_call: TRBV19
j_call: TRBJ2-3
d_call: .
clone_size: .
cdr3_aa: CASKETPTDTQYF
cdr3_nt: TGTGCCAGTAAGGAGACACCCACAGATACGCAGTATTTT

v_call: TRBV7-2
j_call: TRBJ2-3
d_call: .
clone_size: .
cdr3_aa: CASSFQGNGPDTQYF
cdr3_nt: TGTGCCAGCAGCTTTCAGGGGAATGGTCCAGATACGCAGTATTTT

v_call: TRBV7-8
j_call: TRBJ1-5
d_call: .
clone_size: once
cdr3_aa: CASSPSLVGDYSNQPQHF
cdr3_nt: TGTGCCAGCAGCCCGTCGTTGGTAGGGGATTATAGCAATCAGCCCCAGCATTTT

v_call: TRBV18
j_call: TRBJ2-3
d_call: .
clone_size: .
cdr3_aa: CASSPLDGTDTQYF
cdr3_nt: TGTGCCAGCTCACCTTTAGATGGAACAGATACGCAGTATTTT

v_call: TRBV28
j_call: TRBJ1-2
d_call: .
clone_size: .
cdr3_aa: CASSSPPSYGYTF
cdr3_nt: TGTGCCAGCAGTTCCCCTCCCAGCTATGGCTACACCTTC

v_call: TRBV4-2
j_call: TRBJ1-2
d_call: TRBD1
clone_size: once
cdr3_aa: CASSQDGQGRLLYGYTF
cdr3_nt: TGTGCCAGCAGCCAGGACGGACAGGGGCGGCTTCTCTATGGCTACACCTTC

v_call: TRBV27
j_call: TRBJ1-2
d_call: .
clone_size: .
cdr3_aa: CASSLDGFSRASNYGYTF
cdr3_nt: TGTGCCAGCAGTTTAGATGGTTTTAGCAGGGCCTCTAACTATGGCTACACCTTC

v_call: TRBV5-1
j_call: TRBJ2-2
d_call: TRBD2
clone_size: .
cdr3_aa: CASSLIPRTSGGQNTGELFF
cdr3_nt: TGCGCCAGCAGCTTGATCCCCCGGACTAGCGGGGGGCAAAACACCGGGGAGCTGTTTTTT

v_call: TRBV5-1
j_call: TRBJ2-2
d_call: .
clone_size: few
cdr3_aa: CASGAMDTGELFF
cdr3_nt: TGCGCCAGCGGGGCAATGGATACCGGGGAGCTGTTTTTT

v_call: TRBV7-3
j_call: TRBJ2-2
d_call: TRBD1
clone_size: once
cdr3_aa: CASSLSDRGGGELFF
cdr3_nt: TGTGCCAGCAGCTTAAGCGACAGGGGCGGCGGGGAGCTGTTTTTT

v_call: TRBV28
j_call: TRBJ2-7
d_call: .
clone_size: .
cdr3_aa: CASRQAYEQYF
cdr3_nt: TGTGCCAGCAGACAAGCCTACGAGCAGTACTTC

v_call: TRBV5-6
j_call: TRBJ1-6
d_call: .
clone_size: .
cdr3_aa: CASSLFGSPLHF
cdr3_nt: TGTGCCAGCAGCTTGTTTGGCTCACCCCTCCACTTT

v_call: TRBV7-8
j_call: TRBJ2-1
d_call: .
clone_size: .
cdr3_aa: CASSPRFTNNEQFF
cdr3_nt: TGTGCCAGCAGCCCCCGATTCACCAACAATGAGCAGTTCTTC

v_call: TRBV18
j_call: TRBJ1-2
d_call: .
clone_size: .
cdr3_aa: CASSFGFQDYGYTF
cdr3_nt: TGTGCCAGCTCATTTGGTTTTCAGGACTATGGCTACACCTTC

v_call: TRBV28
j_call: TRBJ2-1
d_call: .
clone_size: .
cdr3_aa: CASSPLTFGEQFF
cdr3_nt: TGTGCCAGCAGCCCTCTTACATTCGGTGAGCAGTTCTTC

v_call: TRBV28
j_call: TRBJ2-3
d_call: .
clone_size: .
cdr3_aa: CASSLKFHTQYF
cdr3_nt: TGTGCCAGCAGTTTAAAGTTCCATACGCAGTATTTT

v_call: TRBV7-9
j_call: TRBJ2-1
d_call: TRBD2
clone_size: .
cdr3_aa: CASSLGLGGEQFF
cdr3_nt: TGTGCCAGCAGTTTGGGACTAGGTGGTGAGCAGTTCTTC

v_call: TRBV11-3
j_call: TRBJ1-1
d_call: .
clone_size: once
cdr3_aa: CASSLDGSSVHTEAFF
cdr3_nt: TGTGCCAGCAGCTTAGATGGTTCCTCGGTGCACACTGAAGCTTTCTTT

v_call: TRBV7-2
j_call: TRBJ1-4
d_call: TRBD1
clone_size: .
cdr3_aa: CASSPTGTGNEKLFF
cdr3_nt: TGTGCCAGCAGCCCTACCGGGACAGGGAATGAAAAACTGTTTTTT

v_call: TRBV4-1
j_call: TRBJ2-7
d_call: .
clone_size: .
cdr3_aa: CASSQGRLANTEQYF
cdr3_nt: TGCGCCAGCAGCCAAGGCCGTCTAGCTAACACCGAGCAGTACTTC

v_call: TRBV10-3
j_call: TRBJ2-5
d_call: TRBD1
clone_size: .
cdr3_aa: CAISDGTGQGVETQYF
cdr3_nt: TGTGCCATCAGTGATGGTACCGGACAGGGGGTAGAGACCCAGTACTTC

v_call: TRBV21-1
j_call: TRBJ2-1
d_call: .
clone_size: .
cdr3_aa: CASMCRTPYRGVFGNEQFF
cdr3_nt: TGTGCCAGCATGTGTCGGACTCCCTACAGGGGGGTTTTCGGTAATGAGCAGTTCTTC

v_call: TRBV4-1
j_call: TRBJ2-3
d_call: TRBD2
clone_size: .
cdr3_aa: CASSLQLAGGTDTQYF
cdr3_nt: TGCGCCAGCAGCCTACAACTAGCGGGGGGGACAGATACGCAGTATTTT

v_call: TRBV7-3
j_call: TRBJ2-1
d_call: TRBD2
clone_size: once
cdr3_aa: CASSSPRTSNEQFF
cdr3_nt: TGTGCCAGCAGCTCGCCGAGGACTAGCAATGAGCAGTTCTTC

v_call: TRBV28
j_call: TRBJ1-2
d_call: TRBD1
clone_size: .
cdr3_aa: CASSLGQGGYTF
cdr3_nt: TGTGCCAGCAGTTTAGGACAGGGTGGCTACACCTTC

v_call: TRBV18
j_call: TRBJ2-6
d_call: .
clone_size: once
cdr3_aa: CASSPESSGANVLTF
cdr3_nt: TGTGCCAGCTCCCCAGAGAGCTCTGGGGCCAACGTCCTGACTTTC

v_call: TRBV9
j_call: TRBJ2-4
d_call: .
clone_size: .
cdr3_aa: CASSVGGENIQYF
cdr3_nt: TGTGCCAGCAGCGTAGGGGGGGAAAACATTCAGTACTTC

v_call: TRBV5-4
j_call: TRBJ2-7
d_call: .
clone_size: .
cdr3_aa: CASSLKGHEQYF
cdr3_nt: TGTGCCAGCAGCTTGAAGGGACACGAGCAGTACTTC

v_call: TRBV7-2
j_call: TRBJ2-7
d_call: TRBD1
clone_size: .
cdr3_aa: CASSSTRWTGSGWEQYF
cdr3_nt: TGTGCCAGCAGCTCAACGCGCTGGACAGGGAGCGGTTGGGAGCAGTACTTC

v_call: TRBV11-2
j_call: TRBJ2-2
d_call: .
clone_size: .
cdr3_aa: CASTRTAEGYTGELFF
cdr3_nt: TGTGCCAGCACTCGCACTGCGGAGGGATACACCGGGGAGCTGTTTTTT

v_call: TRBV6-6
j_call: TRBJ1-2
d_call: TRBD1
clone_size: .
cdr3_aa: CASSYGQDSNYGYTF
cdr3_nt: TGTGCCAGCAGTTACGGACAGGACTCTAACTATGGCTACACCTTC

v_call: TRBV11-2
j_call: TRBJ2-1
d_call: .
clone_size: .
cdr3_aa: CASSLDPAGEQFF
cdr3_nt: TGTGCCAGCAGCTTAGATCCAGCCGGGGAGCAGTTCTTC

v_call: TRBV19
j_call: TRBJ1-2
d_call: TRBD1
clone_size: few
cdr3_aa: CASSIDGGQGYGYTF
cdr3_nt: TGTGCCAGTAGTATAGATGGAGGACAGGGGTATGGCTACACCTTC

v_call: TRBV5-6
j_call: TRBJ1-2
d_call: .
clone_size: once
cdr3_aa: CASSSHPGGEYGYTF
cdr3_nt: TGTGCCAGCAGCTCGCACCCCGGGGGCGAATATGGCTACACCTTC

v_call: TRBV7-8
j_call: TRBJ2-7
d_call: TRBD2
clone_size: .
cdr3_aa: CASSHVGSGGFGIYEQYF
cdr3_nt: TGTGCCAGCAGCCACGTTGGGAGCGGGGGGTTCGGGATCTACGAGCAGTACTTC

v_call: TRBV28
j_call: TRBJ2-7
d_call: .
clone_size: .
cdr3_aa: CASRGTASDEQYF
cdr3_nt: TGTGCCAGCAGGGGGACAGCTAGCGACGAGCAGTACTTC

v_call: TRBV6-5
j_call: TRBJ2-7
d_call: TRBD1
clone_size: .
cdr3_aa: CASSYSGTGPYEQYF
cdr3_nt: TGTGCCAGCAGTTACTCCGGGACAGGGCCCTACGAGCAGTACTTC

v_call: TRBV2
j_call: TRBJ1-5
d_call: .
clone_size: once
cdr3_aa: CASTTGPDQPQHF
cdr3_nt: TGTGCCAGCACCACAGGGCCTGATCAGCCCCAGCATTTT

v_call: TRBV30
j_call: TRBJ1-2
d_call: .
clone_size: .
cdr3_aa: CAWTTKQPRGYGYTF
cdr3_nt: TGTGCCTGGACCACAAAACAGCCGCGGGGCTATGGCTACACCTTC

v_call: TRBV29-1
j_call: TRBJ1-1
d_call: TRBD1
clone_size: .
cdr3_aa: CSGRQGDTEAFF
cdr3_nt: TGCAGCGGCAGACAGGGAGACACTGAAGCTTTCTTT